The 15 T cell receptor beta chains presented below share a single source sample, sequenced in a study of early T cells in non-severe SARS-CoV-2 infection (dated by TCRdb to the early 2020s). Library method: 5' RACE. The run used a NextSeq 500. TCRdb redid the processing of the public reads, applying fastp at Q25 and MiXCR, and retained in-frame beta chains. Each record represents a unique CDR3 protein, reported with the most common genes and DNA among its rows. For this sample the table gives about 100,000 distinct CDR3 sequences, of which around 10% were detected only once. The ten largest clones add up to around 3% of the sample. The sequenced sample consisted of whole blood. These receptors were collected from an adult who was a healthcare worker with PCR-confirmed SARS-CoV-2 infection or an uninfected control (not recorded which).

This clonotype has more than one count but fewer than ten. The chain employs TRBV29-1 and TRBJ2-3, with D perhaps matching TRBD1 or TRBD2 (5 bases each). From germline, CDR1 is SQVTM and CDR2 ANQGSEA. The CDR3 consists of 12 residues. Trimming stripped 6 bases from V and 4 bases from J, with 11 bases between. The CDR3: CSVRVGADTQYF. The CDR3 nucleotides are TGCAGCGTCAGGGTGGGGGCAGATACGCAGTATTTT.

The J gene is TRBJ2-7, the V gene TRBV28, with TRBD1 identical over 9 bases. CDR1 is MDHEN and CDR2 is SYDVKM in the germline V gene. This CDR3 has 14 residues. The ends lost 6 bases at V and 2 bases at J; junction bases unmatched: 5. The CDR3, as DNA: TGTGCCAGCAGGAGGGACAGGGCCCCCTACGAGCAGTACTTC. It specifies CASRRDRAPYEQYF.

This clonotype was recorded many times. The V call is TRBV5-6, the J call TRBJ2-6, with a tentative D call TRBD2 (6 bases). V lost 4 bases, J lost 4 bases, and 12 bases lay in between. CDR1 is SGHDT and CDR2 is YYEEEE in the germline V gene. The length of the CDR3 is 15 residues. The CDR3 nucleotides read TGTGCCAGCAGCCCTAGCGCTCCCGGGGCCAACGTCCTGACTTTC. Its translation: CASSPSAPGANVLTF.

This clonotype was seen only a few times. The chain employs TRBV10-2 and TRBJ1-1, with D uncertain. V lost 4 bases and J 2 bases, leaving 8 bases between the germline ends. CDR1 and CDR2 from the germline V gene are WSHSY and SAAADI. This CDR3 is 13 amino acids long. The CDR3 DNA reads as TGCGCCAGCAGTGTGACGGTCAACACTGAAGCTTTCTTT. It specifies CASSVTVNTEAFF.

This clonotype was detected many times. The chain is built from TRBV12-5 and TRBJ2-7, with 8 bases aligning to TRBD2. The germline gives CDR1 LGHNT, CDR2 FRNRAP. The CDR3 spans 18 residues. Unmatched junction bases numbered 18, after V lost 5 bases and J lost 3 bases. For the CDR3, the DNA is TGTGCTAGTGGTCCCGCCTCAAAAGCGGGAGTAGGGGTCTACGAGCAGTACTTC. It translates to CASGPASKAGVGVYEQYF.

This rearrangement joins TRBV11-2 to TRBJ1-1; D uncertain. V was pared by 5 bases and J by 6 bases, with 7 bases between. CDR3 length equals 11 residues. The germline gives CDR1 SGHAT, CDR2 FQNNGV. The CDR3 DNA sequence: TGTGCCAGCAGCCAGCGCTCTGAAGCTTTCTTT. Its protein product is CASSQRSEAFF.

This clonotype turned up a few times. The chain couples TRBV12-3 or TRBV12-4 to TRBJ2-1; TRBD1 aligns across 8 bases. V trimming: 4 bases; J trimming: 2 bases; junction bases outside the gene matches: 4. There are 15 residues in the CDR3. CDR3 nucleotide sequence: TGTGCCAGCAGTTCCCCCAGGGGGCCCTACAATGAGCAGTTCTTC. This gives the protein CASSSPRGPYNEQFF.

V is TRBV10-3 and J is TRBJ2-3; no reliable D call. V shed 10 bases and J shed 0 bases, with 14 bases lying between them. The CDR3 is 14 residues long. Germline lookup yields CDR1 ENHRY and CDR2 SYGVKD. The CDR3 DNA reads TGTGCCACAACTGCGAGGTCTAGCACAGATACGCAGTATTTT. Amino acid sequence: CATTARSSTDTQYF.

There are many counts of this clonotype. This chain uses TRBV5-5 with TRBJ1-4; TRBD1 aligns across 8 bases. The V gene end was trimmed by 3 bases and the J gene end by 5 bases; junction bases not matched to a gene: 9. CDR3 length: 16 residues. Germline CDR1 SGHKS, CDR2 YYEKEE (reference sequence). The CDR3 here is CASSYGLSGGNEKLFF. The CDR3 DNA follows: TGTGCCAGCAGCTACGGTCTATCAGGGGGCAATGAAAAACTGTTTTTT.

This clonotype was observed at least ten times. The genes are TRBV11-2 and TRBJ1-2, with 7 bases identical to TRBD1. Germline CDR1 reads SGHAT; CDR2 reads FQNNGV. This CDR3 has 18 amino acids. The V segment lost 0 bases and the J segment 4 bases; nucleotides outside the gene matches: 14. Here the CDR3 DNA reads TGTGCCAGCAGCTTAGATCTGGTAGACTCGACAGGGAGCTATGGCTACACCTTC. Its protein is CASSLDLVDSTGSYGYTF.

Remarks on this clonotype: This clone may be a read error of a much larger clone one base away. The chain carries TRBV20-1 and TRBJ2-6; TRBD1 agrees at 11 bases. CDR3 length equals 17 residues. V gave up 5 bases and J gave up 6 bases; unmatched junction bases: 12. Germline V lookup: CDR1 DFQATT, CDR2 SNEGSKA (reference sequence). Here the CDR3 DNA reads TGCAGTGCTCAAGGCGGACAGGGGGCGGGAGTGGCCAACGTCCTGACTTTC. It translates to CSAQGGQGAGVANVLTF.

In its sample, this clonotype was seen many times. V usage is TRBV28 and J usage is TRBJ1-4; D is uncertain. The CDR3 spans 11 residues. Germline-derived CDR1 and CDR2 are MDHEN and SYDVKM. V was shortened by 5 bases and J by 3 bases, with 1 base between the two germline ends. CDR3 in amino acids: CASSPNEKLFF. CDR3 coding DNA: TGTGCCAGCAGTCCTAATGAAAAACTGTTTTTT.

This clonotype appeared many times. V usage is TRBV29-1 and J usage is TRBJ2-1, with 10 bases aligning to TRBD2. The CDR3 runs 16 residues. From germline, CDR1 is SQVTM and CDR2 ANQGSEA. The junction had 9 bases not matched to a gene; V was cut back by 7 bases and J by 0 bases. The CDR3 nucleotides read TGCAGCGACCTCAACTTAGCGGGAGGCTCCTACAATGAGCAGTTCTTC. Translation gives CSDLNLAGGSYNEQFF.

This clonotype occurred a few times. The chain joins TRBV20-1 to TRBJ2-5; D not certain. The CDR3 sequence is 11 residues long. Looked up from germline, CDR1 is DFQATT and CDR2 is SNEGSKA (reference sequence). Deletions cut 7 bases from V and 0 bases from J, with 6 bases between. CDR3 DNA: TGCAGTGGGCTGTACCAAGAGACCCAGTACTTC. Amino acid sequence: CSGLYQETQYF.

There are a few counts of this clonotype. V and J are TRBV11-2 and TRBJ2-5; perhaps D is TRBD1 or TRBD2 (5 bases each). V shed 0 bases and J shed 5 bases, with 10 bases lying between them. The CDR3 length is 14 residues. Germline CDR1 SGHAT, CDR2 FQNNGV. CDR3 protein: CASSLDMGDETQYF. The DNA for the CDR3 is TGTGCCAGCAGCTTAGATATGGGGGACGAGACCCAGTACTTC.